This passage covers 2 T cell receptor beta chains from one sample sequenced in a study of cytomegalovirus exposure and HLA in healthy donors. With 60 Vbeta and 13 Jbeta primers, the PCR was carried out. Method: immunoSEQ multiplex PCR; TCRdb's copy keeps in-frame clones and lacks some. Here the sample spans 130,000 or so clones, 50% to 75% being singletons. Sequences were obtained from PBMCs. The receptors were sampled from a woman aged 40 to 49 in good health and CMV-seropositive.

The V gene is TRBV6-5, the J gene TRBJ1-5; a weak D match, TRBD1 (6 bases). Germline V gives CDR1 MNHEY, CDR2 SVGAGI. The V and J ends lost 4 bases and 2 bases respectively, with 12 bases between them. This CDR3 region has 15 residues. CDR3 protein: CASSSQGRGNQPQHF. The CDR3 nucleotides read TGTGCCAGCAGTTCGCAGGGGAGAGGCAATCAGCCCCAGCATTTT.

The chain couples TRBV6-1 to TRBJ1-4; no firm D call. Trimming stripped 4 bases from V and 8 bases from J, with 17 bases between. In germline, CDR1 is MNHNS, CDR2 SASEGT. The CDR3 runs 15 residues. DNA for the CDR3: TGTGCCAGCAGTGTCGGCCCCACCTCCAGGGAAAAACTGTTTTTT. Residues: CASSVGPTSREKLFF.